This passage covers 18 T cell receptor beta chains from one sample sequenced in a study of siplizumab effects on memory and regulatory T cells. TCRdb's copy holds only in-frame clones and misses some; the assay was immunoSEQ multiplex PCR. The table has roughly 120,000 clones, about nine tenths seen once. The sequenced material came from CD4+ T cells sorted from blood. Receptors originate from a human donor in good health.

J is TRBJ2-6 and V is TRBV11-2; D is ambiguous. Trimming left V 5 bases short and J 1 base short, with 15 bases between. This CDR3 region has 17 residues. Germline CDR1 reads SGHAT; CDR2 reads FQNNGV. CDR3 sequence: CASSPTESLSGANVLTF. In DNA, the CDR3 is TGTGCCAGCAGCCCTACCGAAAGTCTGTCTGGGGCCAACGTCCTGACTTTC. Variable domain in full (rest from reference TRBV11-2 and TRBJ2-6): EAGVAQSPRYKIIEKRQSVAFWCNPISGHATLYWYQQILGQGPKLLIQFQNNGVVDDSQLPKDRFSAERLKGVDSTLKIQPAKLEDSAVYLCASSPTESLSGANVLTFGAGSRLTVL.

The chain employs TRBV5-1 and TRBJ2-2, with D perhaps TRBD2 (6 bases). Trimming cost V 4 bases and J 5 bases, with 12 bases left between them. This CDR3 comprises 14 residues. Germline assignment: CDR1 SGHRS and CDR2 YFSETQ. CDR3 protein: CASSPMTSTGELFF. The CDR3 nucleotides read TGCGCCAGCAGCCCAATGACTAGTACCGGGGAGCTGTTTTTT. Drawing the rest from reference TRBV5-1 and TRBJ2-2, the complete variable domain is KAGVTQTPRYLIKTRGQQVTLSCSPISGHRSVSWYQQTPGQGLQFLFEYFSETQRNKGNFPGRFSGRQFSNSRSEMNVSTLELGDSALYLCASSPMTSTGELFFGEGSRLTVL.

This clone was counted a single time. The chain carries TRBV7-6 and TRBJ2-7; TRBD1 might be the D (6 bases). The V end was cut by 1 base, the J end by 3 bases, with 16 bases between. Per the germline V gene, CDR1 is SGHVS and CDR2 is FNYEAQ. This CDR3 has 16 residues. CDR3 residues: CASSLEWNRVGYEQYF. The CDR3 nucleotides read TGTGCCAGCAGCTTAGAGTGGAACAGGGTGGGCTACGAGCAGTACTTC.

The rearrangement joins TRBV6-5 to TRBJ2-7; 10 bases fit TRBD1. Germline CDR1 and CDR2: MNHEY and SVGAGI. Trimming at V came to 2 bases and at J to 4 bases, leaving 2 bases not matched to a gene. CDR3 size: 14 residues. This chain's CDR3 is CASSYRDRGYEQYF. The CDR3 DNA follows: TGTGCCAGCAGTTACAGGGACAGGGGATACGAGCAGTACTTC.

The chain carries TRBV5-1 and TRBJ1-4; unclear D gene. V was clipped by 1 base and J by 4 bases, with 11 bases between them. The length of the CDR3 is 15 residues. Per germline, CDR1 SGHRS and CDR2 YFSETQ. In nucleotides, the CDR3 is TGCGCCAGCAGCTTGCGCGCAGGCCTTAATGAAAAACTGTTTTTT. This codes for CASSLRAGLNEKLFF.

The chain recombines TRBV6-5 with TRBJ1-5; D gene unclear. This CDR3 spans 10 amino acids. Germline V gene lookup returns CDR1 MNHEY and CDR2 SVGAGI. Trimming left V 11 bases short and J 6 bases short, with 8 bases between. The CDR3 region is CAGGGQPQHF. The CDR3 DNA reads as TGTGCCGGTGGAGGTCAGCCCCAGCATTTT.

The chain links TRBV11-2 to TRBJ2-3; no firm D call. Trimming stripped 1 base from V and 7 bases from J, with 3 bases between. This CDR3 region has 11 residues. Per germline, CDR1 SGHAT and CDR2 FQNNGV. CDR3 DNA: TGTGCCAGCAGCTTAGGTAATACGCAGTATTTT. Protein: CASSLGNTQYF.

The chain uses TRBV28 and TRBJ1-5; the D gene is possibly TRBD1 (6 bases). The CDR3 has 14 amino acids. Per germline, CDR1 MDHEN and CDR2 SYDVKM. V lost 5 bases and J lost 7, with 15 bases in between. The CDR3 DNA reads as TGTGCCAGCAGTCTATATAATCAGGGGCAGCCCCAGCATTTT. This sequence encodes CASSLYNQGQPQHF.

The CDR3 DNA follows: TGTGCCAGCAGCCCACGGGGGACCAAAAACATTCAGTACTTC. Its translation is CASSPRGTKNIQYF. The chain combines TRBV5-6 with TRBJ2-4; tentative D call: TRBD2 (6 bases). Trimming shortened V by 4 bases and J by 2 bases, and 10 bases separated the two germline ends. Looked up from germline, CDR1 is SGHDT and CDR2 is YYEEEE. This CDR3 region has 14 residues. Drawing the rest from reference TRBV5-6 and TRBJ2-4, the complete variable domain is DAGVTQSPTHLIKTRGQQVTLRCSPKSGHDTVSWYQQALGQGPQFIFQYYEEEERQRGNFPDRFSGHQFPNYSSELNVNALLLGDSALYLCASSPRGTKNIQYFGAGTRLSVL.

The chain has TRBV5-1 and TRBJ2-3; a possible D gene is TRBD2 (6 bases). The CDR3 covers 13 residues. CDR1 SGHRS and CDR2 YFSETQ come from the germline V gene. Trimming pared 4 bases from V and 6 bases from J, leaving 12 bases between. The CDR3 bases are TGCGCCAGCAGCGGAGGGAAGGTGGATACGCAGTATTTT. This codes for CASSGGKVDTQYF.

As for this clone: This sample includes further DNA sequences coding for the same CDR3. V usage is TRBV6-5 and J usage is TRBJ2-3, with D possibly matching TRBD2 (5 bases). The V gene lost 6 bases and the J gene lost 0 bases, with 7 bases spanning the gap. CDR1 is MNHEY, CDR2 SVGAGI, per germline. This CDR3 has 13 amino acids. CDR3 amino acids: CASSRTSTDTQYF. The CDR3 nucleotides are TGTGCCAGCAGCAGGACTAGCACAGATACGCAGTATTTT.

This chain joins TRBV5-1 and TRBJ1-4, with no clear D. Germline assignment: CDR1 SGHRS and CDR2 YFSETQ. The V and J ends lost 1 base and 2 bases respectively, with 0 bases between them. The CDR3 length is 12 residues. The CDR3 nucleotides read TGCGCCAGCAGCTTGACTAATGAAAAACTGTTTTTT. Translation: CASSLTNEKLFF.

V gene TRBV6-5 combines with J gene TRBJ1-1; D gene unclear. The CDR3 spans 15 residues. Looked up from germline, CDR1 is MNHEY and CDR2 is SVGAGI. Trimming took 6 bases from V and 1 from J, leaving 15 bases between them. CDR3 amino acids: CASRPQGMWNTEAFF. CDR3 DNA sequence: TGTGCCAGCAGGCCTCAAGGGATGTGGAACACTGAAGCTTTCTTT.

This sequence joins TRBV11-2 and TRBJ1-5, with D hard to call. The CDR3 spans 13 residues. Germline V CDR1 and CDR2: SGHAT, FQNNGV. V dropped 1 base and J dropped 8 bases, with 9 bases sitting between them. CDR3 DNA sequence: TGTGCCAGCAGCTTAGGACCTCGGGAGCCCCAGCATTTT. Residues: CASSLGPREPQHF. Full variable domain (outside the CDR3, taken from reference TRBV11-2 and TRBJ1-5): EAGVAQSPRYKIIEKRQSVAFWCNPISGHATLYWYQQILGQGPKLLIQFQNNGVVDDSQLPKDRFSAERLKGVDSTLKIQPAKLEDSAVYLCASSLGPREPQHFGDGTRLSIL.

The rearrangement joins TRBV6-6 to TRBJ2-1; D is ambiguous. Trimming left V 7 bases short and J 7 bases short, with 8 bases between. The CDR3 sequence is 11 residues long. Germline CDR1 reads MNHNY; CDR2 reads SVGAGI (reference sequence). CDR3 nucleotide sequence: TGTGCCAGCAATGCGGTAAATGAGCAGTTCTTC. It codes for CASNAVNEQFF.

The chain recombines TRBV7-9 with TRBJ1-3; TRBD1 agrees at 8 bases. There are 16 residues in the CDR3. The germline V gene has CDR1 SEHNR and CDR2 FQNEAQ (reference sequence). V lost 1 base to trimming and J lost 4 bases; unmatched junction nucleotides: 6. The CDR3 reads CASSLGQGIGGNTIYF. The CDR3 nucleotides read TGTGCCAGCAGCTTAGGACAGGGGATAGGAGGAAACACCATATATTTT.

The chain combines TRBV5-1 with TRBJ2-5, with D uncertain. V shed 0 bases and J shed 0 bases, with 0 bases lying between them. The germline V gene encodes CDR1 SGHRS and CDR2 YFSETQ. CDR3 length equals 12 residues. Written as DNA, the CDR3 is TGCGCCAGCAGCTTGGACCAAGAGACCCAGTACTTC. Protein product: CASSLDQETQYF.

This chain uses TRBV2 with TRBJ2-1; TRBD2 is a possible D gene (6 bases). This CDR3 has 15 amino acids. Trimming took 4 bases from V and 2 from J, leaving 12 bases between them. The germline gives CDR1 SNHLY, CDR2 FYNNEI. CDR3 amino acids: CASSVSGATYNEQFF. In nucleotides, the CDR3 is TGTGCCAGCAGTGTCTCGGGAGCGACCTACAATGAGCAGTTCTTC.